These 5 T cell receptor beta chains were sequenced from one sample in a study of T cells in tuberculosis. Thawed, overnight-rested PBMC were stained with GMM-loaded CD1B tetramer, viability dye and anti-CD3, then sorted. The CD1B tetramers carried C32 glucose monomycolate purified from Rhodococcus equi. Generated by immunoSEQ multiplex PCR, the TCRdb table keeps only in-frame clones and is missing some. The repertoire holds tens of thousands of clones, with approximately 91% as singletons. Sequencing used CD1b-GMM tetramer-negative cells sorted from PBMCs. The receptors shown here come from an adult woman with latent tuberculosis.

Turning to this clone: No conserved phenylalanine or tryptophan is present at the end of the CDR3, so a read error is the likely explanation. Because the CDR3's place on the DNA is in doubt, the DNA is left out and the CDR3 is given as listed by TCRdb. The chain uses TRBV6-4 and TRBJ1-1; the tabulated D call, TRBD1, remains unverified against the DNA. With termini counted, the CDR3 has 11 amino acids. The germline V gene has CDR1 MRHNA and CDR2 SNTAGT. CDR3 region: CASRQAAIRFR.

The chain uses TRBV2 and TRBJ2-7; TRBD2 agrees at 11 bases. The CDR3 extends over 16 amino acids. Per germline, CDR1 SNHLY and CDR2 FYNNEI. The trim removed 1 base at V and 5 bases at J, leaving 7 bases unmatched. In nucleotides, the CDR3 is TGTGCCAGCAGTGAAGGAGGGCTAGCGGGGGGAAACGAGCAGTACTTC. Translating it yields CASSEGGLAGGNEQYF. Full variable domain (outside the CDR3, taken from reference TRBV2 and TRBJ2-7): EPEVTQTPSHQVTQMGQEVILRCVPISNHLYFYWYRQILGQKVEFLVSFYNNEISEKSEIFDDQFSVERPDGSNFTLKIRSTKLEDSAMYFCASSEGGLAGGNEQYFGPGTRLTVT.

The chain uses TRBV27 and TRBJ2-5; the match to TRBD2 covers 7 bases. The J segment lost 2 bases and the V segment lost 4 bases, leaving 7 bases of the junction unmatched. CDR3 size: 15 residues. Germline V gene data show CDR1 as MNHEY and CDR2 as SMNVEV (reference sequence). The chain's CDR3 is CASSWGGGLQETQYF. CDR3 coding DNA: TGTGCCAGCAGTTGGGGGGGTGGGTTACAAGAGACCCAGTACTTC.

This clone was observed a single time. This chain links TRBV27 with TRBJ2-3; 8 nucleotides line up with TRBD2. CDR3 size: 15 residues. Germline V gene sequence: CDR1 MNHEY, CDR2 SMNVEV (reference sequence). The V gene end was trimmed by 2 bases and the J gene end by 3 bases; junction bases not matched to a gene: 4. The CDR3 is CASSLPGGPTDTQYF. Here the CDR3 DNA reads TGTGCCAGCAGTTTACCGGGGGGGCCGACAGATACGCAGTATTTT.

The rearrangement joins TRBV29-1 to TRBJ1-2; no clear D gene. V lost 6 bases and J 0 bases, leaving 11 bases between the germline ends. The germline V gene encodes CDR1 SQVTM and CDR2 ANQGSEA. The CDR3 runs 13 residues. The CDR3 DNA is TGCAGCGTGCACCACGCAGCTAACTATGGCTACACCTTC. Translating it yields CSVHHAANYGYTF.